The rows below give T cell receptor beta chains drawn from one sample of a study of T cells in localized non-small cell lung cancer. The assay was immunoSEQ multiplex PCR, and TCRdb's table has in-frame clones only and misses some. The sample contains 50,000 or so clones, around 81% of which appear only once. Sequenced material: peripheral blood, taken before any cancer treatment. Source of these receptors: a female donor older than 55 with stage II squamous cell lung carcinoma. CDR3s include the opening cysteine and the closing phenylalanine or tryptophan. A D gene is named only where the DNA matches it firmly. Clone sizes are given selectively: once, few, many, or a class where the clone is expanded.

v_gene	abundance	d_gene	j_gene	CDR3aa	CDR3nt
TRBV14	NA	TRBD1	TRBJ1-2	CASSQEGMGTGRFGGYTF	TGTGCCAGCAGCCAAGAGGGGATGGGGACAGGCCGCTTCGGGGGCTACACCTTC
TRBV9	once	NA	TRBJ1-3	CASSVGQGSLYTIYF	TGTGCCAGCAGCGTAGGGCAGGGTAGTTTGTACACCATATATTTT
TRBV18	NA	NA	TRBJ2-5	CASSPPRGETQYF	TGTGCCAGCTCACCACCGAGGGGGGAGACCCAGTACTTC
TRBV6-6	NA	NA	TRBJ2-1	CASDDASYNEQFF	TGTGCCAGCGATGATGCATCCTACAATGAGCAGTTCTTC
TRBV19	NA	NA	TRBJ1-4	CASSIRQATNEKLFF	TGTGCCAGTAGTATTCGACAGGCAACTAATGAAAAACTGTTTTTT
TRBV6-5	NA	NA	TRBJ1-2	CTSSRDGNYGYTF	TGTACCAGCAGTCGGGACGGTAACTATGGCTACACCTTC
TRBV19	NA	TRBD1	TRBJ1-3	CASTGQSSGNTIYF	TGTGCCAGCACGGGACAGAGCTCTGGAAACACCATATATTTT
TRBV9	few	NA	TRBJ1-2	CASSAWVSKGYTF	TGTGCCAGTAGTGCCTGGGTGTCGAAGGGCTACACCTTC
TRBV7-9	NA	TRBD1	TRBJ1-4	CASSFGTGDEKLFF	TGTGCCAGCAGCTTCGGGACAGGGGATGAAAAACTGTTTTTT
TRBV5-6	NA	NA	TRBJ1-1	CASSLVTGAPEAFF	TGTGCCAGCAGCTTGGTCACTGGAGCGCCTGAAGCTTTCTTT
TRBV29-1	NA	NA	TRBJ2-7	CSVQGSGYEQYF	TGCAGCGTTCAAGGTAGTGGCTACGAGCAGTACTTC
TRBV7-2	once	NA	TRBJ2-5	CASSPGRTETQYF	TGTGCCAGCAGCCCCGGGAGAACGGAGACCCAGTACTTC
TRBV6-6	few	NA	TRBJ1-2	CASGNNYGYTF	TGTGCCAGCGGGAATAACTATGGCTACACCTTC
TRBV25-1	NA	NA	TRBJ1-1	CASSESHGHTEAFF	TGTGCCAGCAGTGAATCCCACGGCCACACTGAAGCTTTCTTT
TRBV19	NA	NA	TRBJ1-2	CASSIPPGTTANYGYTF	TGTGCCAGTAGTATACCGCCGGGGACCACAGCTAACTATGGCTACACCTTC
TRBV5-4	NA	NA	TRBJ1-6	CASSLPRQSGAPLHF	TGTGCCAGCAGCCTCCCCCGTCAGAGCGGGGCACCCCTCCACTTT
TRBV5-1	NA	NA	TRBJ1-1	CASYRDREAFF	TGCGCCAGCTATCGAGACAGAGAAGCTTTCTTT
TRBV10-3	NA	NA	TRBJ2-7	CAISGTDYEQYF	TGTGCCATCAGTGGGACGGACTACGAGCAGTACTTC
TRBV5-1	NA	NA	TRBJ2-3	CASSLGGDSTDTQYF	TGCGCCAGCAGCTTGGGAGGGGACAGCACAGATACGCAGTATTTT
TRBV6-1	NA	NA	TRBJ2-5	CASSEVSQGKTQYF	TGTGCCAGCAGTGAGGTCTCTCAAGGGAAGACCCAGTACTTC
TRBV9	NA	NA	TRBJ2-7	CARIGTYEQYF	TGTGCCAGAATTGGCACCTACGAGCAGTACTTC
TRBV7-9	NA	NA	TRBJ2-3	CASSPPMGDTQYF	TGTGCCAGCAGTCCCCCCATGGGAGATACGCAGTATTTT
TRBV15	once	TRBD1	TRBJ1-5	CATSGEQGANQPQHF	TGTGCCACCAGCGGGGAACAGGGGGCCAATCAGCCCCAGCATTTT
TRBV19	NA	NA	TRBJ1-2	CASSVYRVAGYGYTF	TGTGCCAGTAGTGTTTACAGGGTGGCGGGCTATGGCTACACCTTC
TRBV30	NA	NA	TRBJ2-7	CAWSQTRGSYEQYF	TGTGCCTGGAGTCAGACCCGGGGGTCCTACGAGCAGTACTTC
TRBV27	NA	TRBD1	TRBJ1-2	CASSTTGSYGYTF	TGTGCCAGCAGTACGACAGGGTCCTATGGCTACACCTTC
TRBV2	NA	TRBD2	TRBJ2-1	CASRPPSGWNLF	TGTGCCAGCAGGCCCCCTAGCGGCTGGAACCTCTTC
TRBV9	few	NA	TRBJ1-1	CASSVGTGTEAFF	TGTGCCAGCAGCGTAGGGACCGGTACTGAAGCTTTCTTT
TRBV7-2	NA	NA	TRBJ2-7	CASSRSGQFSYEQYF	TGTGCCAGCAGCCGATCTGGACAGTTTTCCTACGAGCAGTACTTC
TRBV7-3	NA	TRBD2	TRBJ2-7	CASSSYGAGGLYEQYF	TGTGCCAGCAGCTCCTACGGAGCGGGGGGGCTCTACGAGCAGTACTTC
TRBV30	NA	NA	TRBJ1-3	CALQAFSGNTIYF	TGTGCATTACAGGCCTTCTCTGGAAACACCATATATTTT
TRBV4-2	NA	NA	TRBJ1-1	CASSLLQERGTEAFF	TGTGCCAGCAGCCTACTACAGGAAAGGGGCACTGAAGCTTTCTTT
TRBV20-1	NA	NA	TRBJ1-3	CSLYRGNTIYF	TGCAGTCTTTACAGAGGAAACACCATATATTTT
TRBV5-1	NA	TRBD1	TRBJ1-3	CASSTGQGSASGNTIYF	TGCGCCAGCAGCACCGGACAGGGGAGTGCCTCTGGAAACACCATATATTTT
TRBV11-2	NA	TRBD2	TRBJ2-5	CASSFGGTSGSETQYF	TGTGCCAGCAGCTTCGGGGGGACTAGCGGTAGTGAGACCCAGTACTTC
TRBV29-1	once	NA	TRBJ1-2	CSVVRVGGGYTF	TGCAGCGTTGTTAGGGTCGGTGGTGGCTACACCTTC
TRBV4-1	NA	TRBD1	TRBJ1-3	CASSHVGQGTGNTIYF	TGCGCCAGCAGCCATGTGGGACAGGGGACTGGAAACACCATATATTTT
TRBV18	NA	TRBD1	TRBJ2-2	CASSPTGDTGELFF	TGTGCCAGCTCACCCACAGGGGACACCGGGGAGCTGTTTTTT
TRBV19	NA	NA	TRBJ1-1	CASNPGTATEAFF	TGTGCCAGTAATCCAGGGACGGCCACTGAAGCTTTCTTT
TRBV6-5	NA	NA	TRBJ1-2	CASSSGQYYGYTF	TGTGCCAGCAGTTCAGGACAGTACTATGGCTACACCTTC
TRBV15	NA	NA	TRBJ1-4	CATSRDPGGGEKLFF	TGTGCCACCAGCAGAGATCCCGGAGGAGGTGAAAAACTGTTTTTT
TRBV18	once	NA	TRBJ1-1	CASSPRNGGSATEAFF	TGTGCCAGCTCACCCCGGAACGGGGGATCAGCCACTGAAGCTTTCTTT